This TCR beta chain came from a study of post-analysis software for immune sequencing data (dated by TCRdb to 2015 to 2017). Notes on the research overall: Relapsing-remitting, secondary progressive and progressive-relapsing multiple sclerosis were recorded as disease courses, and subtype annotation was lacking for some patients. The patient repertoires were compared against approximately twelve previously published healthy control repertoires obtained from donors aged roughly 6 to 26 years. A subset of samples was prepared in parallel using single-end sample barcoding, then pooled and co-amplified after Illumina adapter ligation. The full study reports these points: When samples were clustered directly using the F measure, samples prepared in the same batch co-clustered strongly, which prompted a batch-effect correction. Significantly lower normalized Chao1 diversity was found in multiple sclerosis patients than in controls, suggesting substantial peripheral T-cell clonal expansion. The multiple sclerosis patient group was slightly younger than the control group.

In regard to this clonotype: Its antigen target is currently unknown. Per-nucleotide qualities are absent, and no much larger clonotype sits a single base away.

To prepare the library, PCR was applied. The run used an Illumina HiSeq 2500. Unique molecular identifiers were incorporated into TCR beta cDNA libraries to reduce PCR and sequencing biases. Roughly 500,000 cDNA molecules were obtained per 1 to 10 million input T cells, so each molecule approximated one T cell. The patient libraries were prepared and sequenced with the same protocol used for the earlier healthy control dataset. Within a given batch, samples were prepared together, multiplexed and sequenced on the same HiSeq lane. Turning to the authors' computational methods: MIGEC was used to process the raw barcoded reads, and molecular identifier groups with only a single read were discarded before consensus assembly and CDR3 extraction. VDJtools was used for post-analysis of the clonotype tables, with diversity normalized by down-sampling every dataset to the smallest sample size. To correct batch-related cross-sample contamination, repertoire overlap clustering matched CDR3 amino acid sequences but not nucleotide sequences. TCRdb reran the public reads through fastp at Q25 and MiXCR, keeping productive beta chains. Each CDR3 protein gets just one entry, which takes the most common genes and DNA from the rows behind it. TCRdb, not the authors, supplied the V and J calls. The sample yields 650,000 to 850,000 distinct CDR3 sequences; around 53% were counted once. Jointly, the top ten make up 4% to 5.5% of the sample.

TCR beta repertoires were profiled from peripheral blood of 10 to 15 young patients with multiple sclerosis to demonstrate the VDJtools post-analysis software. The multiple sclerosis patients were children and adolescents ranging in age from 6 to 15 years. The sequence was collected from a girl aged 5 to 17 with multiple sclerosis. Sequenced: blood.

The nucleotide sequence reads as follows: TGTGCCAGCAGTTCCCCTGTGGATCCCCACCCCTTCGAGCAGTACTTC. It translates as CASSSPVDPHPFEQYF. The rearrangement combines TRBV28 with TRBJ2-5, with an unclear D gene assignment. The J call may be in error: the DNA end matches TRBJ2-7 better. From a lookup of the germline V gene, CDR1 and CDR2 are MDHEN and SYDVKM. There are 16 amino acids in the CDR3, from cysteine to phenylalanine inclusive. Only the CDR3 DNA is retained, 48 bases long and in frame from the first base.